These 21 T cell receptor beta chains originate from one sample sequenced in a study of blood T cells in healthy people across ages. The use of a sample-barcoded 5' primer and a J-beta primer mix characterized a second PCR of about 7 to 12 cycles. TCRdb analysed the 5' RACE reads with MiXCR anew, one entry per CDR3 protein. The sample contains 1.5 million to 1.9 million distinct CDR3 sequences, roughly 43% of which appear only once. The sequenced sample was blood. The origin of the receptors is a woman in her late teens or twenties in good health.

The chain joins TRBV5-1 to TRBJ2-1; possibly TRBD1 for D (5 bases). Trimming removed 1 base at V and 0 bases at J, with 8 bases between. The CDR3 is 15 amino acids. Germline V lookup: CDR1 SGHRS, CDR2 YFSETQ. The DNA for the CDR3 is TGCGCCAGCAGCTTGATGCAGGGCTCCTACAATGAGCAGTTCTTC. Encoded protein: CASSLMQGSYNEQFF.

V usage is TRBV7-9 and J usage is TRBJ2-3; D may correspond to TRBD1 or TRBD2 (6 bases each). Per germline, CDR1 SEHNR and CDR2 FQNEAQ (reference sequence). Trimming left V 1 base short and J 3 bases short, with 11 bases between. The CDR3 is made up of 15 amino acids. The CDR3 loop is CASSLDWGATDTQYF. CDR3 coding DNA: TGTGCCAGCAGCTTAGACTGGGGGGCGACAGATACGCAGTATTTT.

This clonotype was detected only a few times. The chain carries TRBV20-1 and TRBJ2-7, with TRBD2 matching over 8 bases. The CDR3 spans 14 residues. J gave up 4 bases and V 1 base, and 6 bases lay outside the gene matches. CDR1 is DFQATT, CDR2 SNEGSKA, per germline (reference sequence). The chain's CDR3 is CSARGSSGVYEQYF. CDR3 in DNA: TGCAGTGCTAGAGGGAGTAGCGGGGTATACGAGCAGTACTTC.

This clonotype has only a few counts. The chain employs TRBV10-3 and TRBJ2-7, with a tentative D call TRBD1 (5 bases). Trimming took 5 bases from V and 1 from J, leaving 6 bases between them. Germline V gene lookup returns CDR1 ENHRY and CDR2 SYGVKD. This CDR3 contains 12 residues. CDR3 in amino acids: CAISRQSYEQYF. The CDR3 nucleotides read TGTGCCATCAGTCGACAGTCCTACGAGCAGTACTTC.

Regarding this clonotype: One end of the junction does not line up with germline, which may come from a read error. The chain employs TRBV7-9 and TRBJ1-2, with 7 bases fitting TRBD1. The CDR3 is 13 amino acids. The germline gives CDR1 SEHNR, CDR2 FQNEAQ (reference sequence). The CDR3 coding sequence is TGTGCCTGCAGTCTTGGACAGGACTATGGCTACACCTTC. Encoded protein: CACSLGQDYGYTF. Full variable domain (rest looked up from reference TRBV7-9 and TRBJ1-2): DTGVSQNPRHKITKRGQNVTFRCDPISEHNRLYWYRQTLGQGPEFLTYFQNEAQLEKSRLLSDRFSAERPKGSFSTLEIQRTEQGDSAMYLCACSLGQDYGYTFGSGTRLTVV.

The CDR3 nucleotides read TGTGCCACCAGTGATTTGCGGAACTTCAATACGCAGTATTTT. This encodes CATSDLRNFNTQYF. The chain recombines TRBV24-1 with TRBJ2-3; D is unresolved. This CDR3 spans 14 amino acids. Deletions cut 0 bases from V and 7 bases from J, with 10 bases between. CDR1 is KGHDR, CDR2 SFDVKD, per germline.

The chain links TRBV4-3 to TRBJ1-3; D perhaps matches TRBD1 (5 bases). Germline CDR1 LGHNA, CDR2 YSLEER. Trimming pared 0 bases from V and 0 bases from J, leaving 24 bases between. The CDR3 has 21 residues. The CDR3: CASSQDSGQGYSPPSGNTIYF. CDR3 bases: TGCGCCAGCAGCCAAGATTCGGGGCAGGGATATTCTCCACCCTCTGGAAACACCATATATTTT.

As concerns this clonotype: Since a much larger clone is just one base distant, this may be a read error. The chain is built from TRBV7-2 and TRBJ2-5, with D unresolved. Germline-derived CDR1 and CDR2 are SGHTA and FQGNSA. This CDR3 contains 16 residues. V lost 1 base, J lost 11 bases, and 23 bases lay in between. CDR3 sequence: CASSLDPRSSYNGQYF. The CDR3 nucleotides read TGTGCCAGCAGCTTAGATCCCCGTAGCTCCTACAATGGGCAGTACTTC.

The chain recombines TRBV3-1 with TRBJ2-3; the match to TRBD2 covers 7 bases. CDR3 length equals 15 residues. V was pared by 1 base and J by 2 bases, with 3 bases of the junction left unmatched. CDR1 LGHDT and CDR2 YNNKEL come from the germline V gene (reference sequence). The DNA of the CDR3 is TGTGCCAGCAGCCAAGGGGAGGGGCACACAGATACGCAGTATTTT. It translates to CASSQGEGHTDTQYF.

The rearrangement uses TRBV7-2 and TRBJ1-1; possible D gene TRBD1, 6 bases. V was clipped by 1 base and J by 2 bases, with 14 bases between them. The CDR3 is made up of 16 amino acids. Looked up from germline, CDR1 is SGHTA and CDR2 is FQGNSA. CDR3 sequence reads: CASSLGVGTKNTEAFF. DNA of the CDR3: TGTGCCAGCAGCTTAGGGGTCGGGACAAAAAACACTGAAGCTTTCTTT.

As for this clonotype: Since a much larger clone is just one base distant, this may be a read error. This chain links TRBV6-4 with TRBJ2-7; maybe TRBD2 (5 bases). The CDR3 extends over 18 amino acids. Germline loops: CDR1 MRHNA, CDR2 SNTAGT. CDR3 DNA sequence: TGTGCCAGCAGTGACTCGATCGGTAGCGCTCCGAGCTCCTGCGAGCAGTACTTC. Protein sequence: CASSDSIGSAPSSCEQYF.

V is TRBV6-2 or TRBV6-3 and J is TRBJ2-6, with unresolved D. The CDR3 runs to 14 residues. The V end was cut by 6 bases, the J end by 4 bases, with 10 bases between. Germline V gene lookup returns CDR1 MNHEY and CDR2 SVGEGT. CDR3 sequence (DNA): TGTGCCAGCAGGCCCAACCTAGGGGCCAACGTCCTGACTTTC. Protein: CASRPNLGANVLTF.

The rearrangement uses TRBV20-1 and TRBJ2-4; no reliable D call. The J call may be mistaken, given a closer DNA end match to TRBJ2-7. Per the germline V gene, CDR1 is DFQATT and CDR2 is SNEGSKA (reference sequence). This CDR3 has 12 amino acids. For the CDR3, the DNA is TGCAGTGCAGCCTCTGGCCGGTACGAGCAGTACTTC. This encodes CSAASGRYEQYF.

The V call is TRBV2, the J call TRBJ2-1; D might be TRBD2 (5 bases). The V end lost 6 bases, the J end lost 7 bases, and 25 bases lay between the germline ends. The CDR3 contains 17 residues. The germline CDR1 and CDR2 sequences are SNHLY and FYNNEI. The CDR3 coding sequence is TGTGCCAGCAGCCGCCGGGGATACAGCGCTCCGGGGAATGAGCAGTTCTTC. It yields the protein CASSRRGYSAPGNEQFF.

The rearrangement joins TRBV27 to TRBJ2-3; 10 bases are a match to TRBD2. Germline values: CDR1 MNHEY, CDR2 SMNVEV (reference sequence). This CDR3 contains 16 residues. The J segment lost 2 bases and the V segment lost 6 bases, leaving 8 bases of the junction unmatched. The CDR3 DNA follows: TGTGCCAGCAGAACGATACTAGCGGGGTACACAGATACGCAGTATTTT. It translates to CASRTILAGYTDTQYF.

This clonotype was picked up a small number of times. J is TRBJ2-1 and V is TRBV24-1, with D possibly being TRBD2 (5 bases). The CDR3 consists of 13 residues. CDR1 and CDR2 from the germline V gene are KGHDR and SFDVKD. The germline V and J ends were trimmed by 3 bases and 9 bases, with 11 bases remaining between them. DNA of the CDR3: TGTGCCACCAGTGATCCTCTCGCGGGTGAGCAGTTCTTC. Its translation is CATSDPLAGEQFF.

V gene TRBV6-6 combines with J gene TRBJ2-7; TRBD1 matches 9 bases. The V and J ends lost 5 bases and 7 bases, in that order; junction bases with no gene match: 9. Germline V CDR1 and CDR2: MNHNY, SVGAGI (reference sequence). This CDR3 is built from 14 residues. CDR3 nucleotides: TGTGCCAGCAGTACCGGGACAGGGAAAGGAGAGCAGTACTTC. Translation gives CASSTGTGKGEQYF.

There are many counts of this clonotype. The rearrangement uses TRBV29-1 and TRBJ2-1; TRBD2 might be the D (6 bases). The CDR3 contains 11 residues. Between the trimmed V and J ends, which lost 6 bases and 9 bases, there was a span of 12 bases. CDR1 is SQVTM and CDR2 is ANQGSEA in the germline V gene. The CDR3 DNA follows: TGCAGCGTACGGGGGTTCGGTGAGCAGTTCTTC. Protein sequence: CSVRGFGEQFF.

In this sample, this clonotype turned up a few times. This rearrangement joins TRBV25-1 to TRBJ2-7; 10 nucleotides agree with TRBD1. J was trimmed by 9 bases and V by 5 bases; bases with no gene match: 13. The CDR3 consists of 15 residues. Germline-derived CDR1 and CDR2 are MGHDK and SYGVNS. DNA of the CDR3: TGTGCCAGCAGTACACCGGGACAGGGGAGATTTGTGCAGTACTTC. It specifies CASSTPGQGRFVQYF.

The sample holds many counts of this clonotype. The chain joins TRBV25-1 to TRBJ2-1; 15 bases fit TRBD2. The CDR3 loop spans 16 amino acids. Germline loops: CDR1 MGHDK, CDR2 SYGVNS. J gave up 7 bases and V 6 bases, and 7 bases lay outside the gene matches. DNA of the CDR3: TGTGCCAGCAGCGAGGGGGGGACTAGCGGGAGGAATGAGCAGTTCTTC. Its translation is CASSEGGTSGRNEQFF.

In DNA, the CDR3 is TGTGCCAGCAGTTCCCCACAGGGTAGCTATGGCTACACCTTC. This gives the protein CASSSPQGSYGYTF. This chain joins TRBV28 and TRBJ1-2; perhaps TRBD1 as D (6 bases). V lost 4 bases, J lost 4 bases, and 13 bases lay in between. CDR3 length equals 14 residues. Germline values: CDR1 MDHEN, CDR2 SYDVKM.